This T cell receptor (beta chain) was recovered during a study of blood T cell repertoires in COVID-19. Here immunoSEQ multiplex PCR was the method, and the copy in TCRdb shows in-frame clones only, minus some. This table holds tens of thousands of clones, about 90% found once. The CDR3 is made up of 16 amino acids. The sequence was collected from a human donor with active COVID-19. The donor label of this sample is uncertain. The sample taken for sequencing was peripheral blood. The chain combines TRBV21-1 with TRBJ2-5; the table calls TRBD1, which could not be checked here. TRBV21-1 is an annotated pseudogene. The CDR3 spells CASSKVSRQDQETQYF. The CDR3 nucleotides are TGTGCCAGCAGCAAAGTTTCCCGCCAGGATCAAGAGACCCAGTACTTC.